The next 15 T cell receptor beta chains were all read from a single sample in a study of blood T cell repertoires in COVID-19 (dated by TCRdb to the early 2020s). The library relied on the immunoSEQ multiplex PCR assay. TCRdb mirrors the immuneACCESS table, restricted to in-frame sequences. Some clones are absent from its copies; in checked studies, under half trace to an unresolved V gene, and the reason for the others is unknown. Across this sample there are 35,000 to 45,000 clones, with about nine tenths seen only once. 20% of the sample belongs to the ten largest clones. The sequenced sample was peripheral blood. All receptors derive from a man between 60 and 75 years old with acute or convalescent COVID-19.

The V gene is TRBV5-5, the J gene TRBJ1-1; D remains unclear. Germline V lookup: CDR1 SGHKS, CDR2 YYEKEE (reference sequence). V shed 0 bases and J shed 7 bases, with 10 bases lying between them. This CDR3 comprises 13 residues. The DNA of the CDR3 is TGTGCCAGCAGCTTGGAGTTGCGTCGTGAAGCTTTCTTT. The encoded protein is CASSLELRREAFF.

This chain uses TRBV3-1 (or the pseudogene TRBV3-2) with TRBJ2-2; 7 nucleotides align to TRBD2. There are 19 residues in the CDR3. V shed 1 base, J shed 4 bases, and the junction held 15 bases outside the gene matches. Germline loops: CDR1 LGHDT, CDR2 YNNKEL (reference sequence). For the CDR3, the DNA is TGTGCCAGCAGCCAAGCAGTGTGGTTCGGGGGGTTGAGCACCGGGGAGCTGTTTTTT. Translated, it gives CASSQAVWFGGLSTGELFF.

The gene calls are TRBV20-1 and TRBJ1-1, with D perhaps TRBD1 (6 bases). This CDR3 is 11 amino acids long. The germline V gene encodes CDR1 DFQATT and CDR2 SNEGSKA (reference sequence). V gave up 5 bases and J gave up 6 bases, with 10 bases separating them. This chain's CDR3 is CSAPGVAEAFF. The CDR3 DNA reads TGCAGTGCTCCAGGGGTCGCTGAAGCTTTCTTT.

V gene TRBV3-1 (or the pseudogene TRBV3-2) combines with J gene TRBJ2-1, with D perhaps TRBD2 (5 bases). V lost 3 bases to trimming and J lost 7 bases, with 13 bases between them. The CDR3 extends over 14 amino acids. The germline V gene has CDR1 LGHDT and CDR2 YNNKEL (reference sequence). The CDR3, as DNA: TGTGCCAGCAGCCACCGGACTGCGAAGAATGAGCAGTTCTTC. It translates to CASSHRTAKNEQFF.

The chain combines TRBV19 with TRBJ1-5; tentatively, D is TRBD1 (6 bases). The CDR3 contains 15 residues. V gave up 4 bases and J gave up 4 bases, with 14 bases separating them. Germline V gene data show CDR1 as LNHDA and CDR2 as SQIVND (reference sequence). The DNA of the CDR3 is TGTGCCAGTAGTACAACAGGGATATCAAATCAGCCCCAGCATTTT. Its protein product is CASSTTGISNQPQHF. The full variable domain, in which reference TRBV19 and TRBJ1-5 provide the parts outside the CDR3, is DGGITQSPKYLFRKEGQNVTLSCEQNLNHDAMYWYRQDPGQGLRLIYYSQIVNDFQKGDIAEGYSVSREKKESFPLTVTSAQKNPTAFYLCASSTTGISNQPQHFGDGTRLSIL.

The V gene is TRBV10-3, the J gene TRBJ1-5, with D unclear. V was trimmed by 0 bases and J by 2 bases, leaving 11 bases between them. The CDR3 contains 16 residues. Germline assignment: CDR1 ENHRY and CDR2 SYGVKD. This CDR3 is CAISESYGRGNQPQHF. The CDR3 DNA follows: TGTGCCATCAGTGAGTCGTACGGCCGGGGCAATCAGCCCCAGCATTTT.

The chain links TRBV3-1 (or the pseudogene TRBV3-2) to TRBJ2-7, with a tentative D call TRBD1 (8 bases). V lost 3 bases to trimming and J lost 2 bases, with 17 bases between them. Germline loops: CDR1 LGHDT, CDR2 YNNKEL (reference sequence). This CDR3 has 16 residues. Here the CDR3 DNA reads TGTGCCAGCAGCCACGGGAGGACAGGGTGGACCTACGAGCAGTACTTC. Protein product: CASSHGRTGWTYEQYF.

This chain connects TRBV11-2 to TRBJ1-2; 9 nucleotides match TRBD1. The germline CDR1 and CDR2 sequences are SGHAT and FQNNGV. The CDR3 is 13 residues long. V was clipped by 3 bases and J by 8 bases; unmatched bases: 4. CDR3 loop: CASSFTGTGGYTF. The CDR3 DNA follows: TGTGCCAGCAGCTTTACCGGGACAGGGGGCTACACCTTC. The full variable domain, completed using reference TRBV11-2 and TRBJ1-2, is EAGVAQSPRYKIIEKRQSVAFWCNPISGHATLYWYQQILGQGPKLLIQFQNNGVVDDSQLPKDRFSAERLKGVDSTLKIQPAKLEDSAVYLCASSFTGTGGYTFGSGTRLTVV.

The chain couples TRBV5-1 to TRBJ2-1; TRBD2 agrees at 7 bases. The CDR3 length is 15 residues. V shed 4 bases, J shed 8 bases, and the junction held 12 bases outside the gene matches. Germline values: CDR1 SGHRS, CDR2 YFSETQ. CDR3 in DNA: TGCGCCAGCAGCCGACTCCCGGGGGGTGAGGATGAGCAGTTCTTC. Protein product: CASSRLPGGEDEQFF.

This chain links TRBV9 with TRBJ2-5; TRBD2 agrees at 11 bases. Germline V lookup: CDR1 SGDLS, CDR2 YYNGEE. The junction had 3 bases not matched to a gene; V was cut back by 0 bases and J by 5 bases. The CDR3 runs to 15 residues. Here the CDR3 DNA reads TGTGCCAGCAGCGTAGTAACTAGCGGGAGTGAGACCCAGTACTTC. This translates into CASSVVTSGSETQYF.

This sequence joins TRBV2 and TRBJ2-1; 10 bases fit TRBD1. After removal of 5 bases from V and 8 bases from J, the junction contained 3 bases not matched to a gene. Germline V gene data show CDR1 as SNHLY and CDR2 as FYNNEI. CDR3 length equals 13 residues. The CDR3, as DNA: TGTGCCAGCAGTCTGACAGGGGGCGATGAGCAGTTCTTC. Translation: CASSLTGGDEQFF.

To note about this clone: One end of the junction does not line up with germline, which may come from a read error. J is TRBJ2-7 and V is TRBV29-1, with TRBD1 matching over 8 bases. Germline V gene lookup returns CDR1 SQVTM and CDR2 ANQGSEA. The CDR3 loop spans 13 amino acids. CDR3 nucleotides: TGCAGCGTGGAAGGGACAGGTTACTACGAGCAGTACTTC. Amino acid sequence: CSVEGTGYYEQYF.

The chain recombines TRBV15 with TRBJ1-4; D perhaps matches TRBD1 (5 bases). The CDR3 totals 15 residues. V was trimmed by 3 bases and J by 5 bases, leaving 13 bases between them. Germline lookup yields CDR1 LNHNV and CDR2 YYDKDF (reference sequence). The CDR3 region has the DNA TGTGCCACCAGCAGGTCGACAGTTCTGAATGAAAAACTGTTTTTT. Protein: CATSRSTVLNEKLFF.

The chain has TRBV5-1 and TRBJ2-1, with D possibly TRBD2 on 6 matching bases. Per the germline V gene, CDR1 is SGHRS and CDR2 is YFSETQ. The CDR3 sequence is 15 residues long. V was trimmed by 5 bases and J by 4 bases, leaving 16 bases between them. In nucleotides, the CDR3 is TGCGCCAGCAGTGTAACCGGGGGAGAGTACAATGAGCAGTTCTTC. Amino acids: CASSVTGGEYNEQFF.

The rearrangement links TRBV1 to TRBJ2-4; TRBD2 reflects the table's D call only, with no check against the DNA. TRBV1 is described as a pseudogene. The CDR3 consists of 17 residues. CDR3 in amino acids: CTSSLFLAGGPINIQYF. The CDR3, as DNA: TGCACCAGCAGCCTCTTCTTAGCGGGAGGGCCTATAAACATTCAGTACTTC.